The T cell receptor (beta chain) described here comes from a study of cytomegalovirus exposure and HLA in healthy donors. Broader study findings: The TCR clusters that emerged in the first cohort tended, a later analysis found, to co-occur in the 120 or so validation repertoires.

This CDR3 comprises 14 residues. Germline V gives CDR1 SGHRS, CDR2 YFSETQ. V shed 0 bases and J shed 6 bases, with 13 bases lying between them. Libraries were prepared by immunoSEQ multiplex PCR; TCRdb keeps only in-frame clonotypes and omits some of them. The sample gives about 190,000 clones, roughly 82% of which show up once; more than 1.1% is in the top ten. While the first cohort had 600 to 850 subjects, the donors belonged to the separate validation cohort of about 130 subjects. In the case of this clone: The antigen is unknown.

J is TRBJ2-7 and V is TRBV5-1, with D perhaps TRBD1 (6 bases). This receptor was obtained from a woman aged 18-29 years in good health and CMV-seronegative. The source material was PBMCs. CDR3 DNA sequence: TGCGCCAGCAGCTTGGTGGGGGCATTCTCCGAGCAGTACTTC. Amino acids: CASSLVGAFSEQYF.